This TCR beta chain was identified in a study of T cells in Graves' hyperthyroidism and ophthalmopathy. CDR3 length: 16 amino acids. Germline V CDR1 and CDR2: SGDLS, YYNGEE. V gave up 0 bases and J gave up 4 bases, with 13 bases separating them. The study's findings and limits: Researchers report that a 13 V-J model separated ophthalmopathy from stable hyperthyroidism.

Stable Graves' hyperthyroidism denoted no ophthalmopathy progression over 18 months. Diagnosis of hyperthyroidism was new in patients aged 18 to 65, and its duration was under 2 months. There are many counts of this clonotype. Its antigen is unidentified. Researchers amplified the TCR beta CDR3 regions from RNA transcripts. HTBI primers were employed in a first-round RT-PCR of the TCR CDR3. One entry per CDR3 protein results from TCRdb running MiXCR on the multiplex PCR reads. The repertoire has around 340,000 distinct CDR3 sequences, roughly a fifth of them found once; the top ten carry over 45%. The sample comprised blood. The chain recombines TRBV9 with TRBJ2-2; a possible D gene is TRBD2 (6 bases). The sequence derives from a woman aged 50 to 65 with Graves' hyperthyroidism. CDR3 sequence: CASSVGGEAGTGELFF. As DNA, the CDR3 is TGTGCCAGCAGCGTAGGAGGGGAGGCGGGCACCGGGGAGCTGTTTTTT.